This TCR beta chain is from a study of T cell repertoires in cytomegalovirus infection. One entry per CDR3 protein, called by TCRdb with MiXCR from the reads. Among 550,000 to 850,000 distinct CDR3 sequences listed, 30% to 40% were seen once. This clonotype has a count of ten or more. The antigen is undetermined. The junction had 13 bases not matched to a gene; V was cut back by 3 bases and J by 11 bases. The germline V gene has CDR1 SGHTA and CDR2 FQGNSA. The CDR3 is 15 residues long. This material consisted of cultured PBMCs, taken from culture after CMV antigen stimulation. The clonotype originates from a human donor in good health (CMV status not recorded). Some clones in this sample may be carry-over from other donors' samples. The chain employs TRBV7-2 and TRBJ2-3; 8 bases fit TRBD2. CDR3 DNA sequence: TGTGCCAGCAGCTTTACGCGGGAGGCCCCGGGGGGGCAGTATTTT. Its protein is CASSFTREAPGGQYF.